This T cell receptor beta chain was captured in a study of identical twins. General study findings and limits: Modeled out-of-frame TCR alpha sharing in monozygotic twins fell below observed levels.

This clonotype was seen ten or more times. What it recognizes is unknown. TCRdb redid the calling of the 5' RACE reads with MiXCR, one entry per CDR3 protein. The top ten clones hold roughly 1.6% of a sample with over 550,000 distinct CDR3 sequences, just over 7% of them seen once. Everyone who donated was a healthy Caucasian. From germline, CDR1 is LGHDT and CDR2 YNNKEL (reference sequence). V was pared by 0 bases and J by 0 bases, with 15 bases between. There are 19 residues in the CDR3. The same specimen was also included in a second study, on yellow fever vaccine responses in identical twins.

Sequencing was performed on PBMCs. This clonotype was sampled from a woman aged 18-29 years in good health. The rearrangement joins TRBV3-1 to TRBJ2-6; D may match TRBD1 or TRBD2 (5 bases each). DNA for the CDR3: TGTGCCAGCAGCCAAGATTATTGGGACGGAACCTCTGGGGCCAACGTCCTGACTTTC. It codes for CASSQDYWDGTSGANVLTF.